A selection of T cell receptor beta chains follows, all from one sample in a study of T cells in Graves' hyperthyroidism and ophthalmopathy. A single record per CDR3 protein comes from TCRdb applying MiXCR to the multiplex PCR reads. The repertoire consists of around 700,000 distinct CDR3 sequences, with around 40% occurring once and the leading ten covering less than 40%. Material: blood. These receptors originate from a woman between 40 and 50 years old with Graves' hyperthyroidism. Both conserved end residues are part of each CDR3. The order of the fields is J gene, clone size, V gene, D gene, CDR3 DNA, CDR3 protein. The D gene is left open where the match is weak. Size tells how often a clone was seen (once, few, many) or the class of an expanded clone, and some rows leave it out.

TRBJ1-2 | few | TRBV6-5 | - | TGTGCCAGCAGTACCGCCCGAGAACGCGGGGGCTACACCTTC | CASSTARERGGYTF
TRBJ2-1 | - | TRBV15 | TRBD1 | TGTGCCACCAGCTGGACCCGGGACAGGGCCTACAATGAGCAGTTCTTC | CATSWTRDRAYNEQFF
TRBJ2-7 | - | TRBV20-1 | - | TGCAGTGCAGGTAGGACCGGGGAAACCTACGAGCAGTACTTC | CSAGRTGETYEQYF
TRBJ1-5 | many | TRBV5-5 | - | TGTGCCAGCAGCTTGGAAGACCGGCATCAGCCCCAGCATTTT | CASSLEDRHQPQHF
TRBJ1-5 | many | TRBV7-2 | - | TGTGCCAGCAGCTCCACCGGGAGTACCAATCAGCCCCAGCATTTT | CASSSTGSTNQPQHF
TRBJ1-1 | few | TRBV6-5 | - | TGTGCCAGCACCTTCGCGCGGTACGTTCCAAACACTGAAGCTTTCTTT | CASTFARYVPNTEAFF
TRBJ1-1 | many | TRBV5-4 | - | TGTGCCAGCAGGCACGCTCGTAACACTGAAGCTTTCTTT | CASRHARNTEAFF
TRBJ1-6 | many | TRBV12-3/TRBV12-4 | - | TGTGCCAGCAGTTTGCATAGATGGGACAAAGATTCACCCCTCCACTTT | CASSLHRWDKDSPLHF
TRBJ1-2 | many | TRBV10-3 | - | TGTGCCATCAGTGAGTCACAAGATGGCTACACCTTC | CAISESQDGYTF
TRBJ1-5 | - | TRBV28 | - | TGTGCCAGCACGGAGGGTAGCAATCAGCCCCAGCATTTT | CASTEGSNQPQHF
TRBJ1-1 | once | TRBV6-1 | TRBD1 | TGTGCCAGCAGTGAGAGCCGGACAGGGAGGAACTCTGAAGCTTTCTTT | CASSESRTGRNSEAFF
TRBJ1-2 | many | TRBV12-3/TRBV12-4 | - | TGTGCCAGCAGTTTTCACTATGGCTACACCTTC | CASSFHYGYTF
TRBJ1-1 | once | TRBV29-1 | TRBD1 | TGCAGCGCCATGACAGGGGGGGGCTTCAACACTGAAGCTTTCTTT | CSAMTGGGFNTEAFF
TRBJ2-7 | few | TRBV29-1 | - | TGCAGCGTTTTAGGGAGCTGGAACTACGAGCAGTACTTC | CSVLGSWNYEQYF
TRBJ1-5 | many | TRBV12-3/TRBV12-4 | - | TGTGCCAGCAGTTTACTCGGCCAGGGACAGCCCCAGCATTTT | CASSLLGQGQPQHF
TRBJ1-4 | many | TRBV15 | - | TGTGCCACCGCAGGGGAGGTTGGTGAAAAACTGTTTTTT | CATAGEVGEKLFF
TRBJ1-1 | many | TRBV12-3/TRBV12-4 | - | TGTGCCAGCAGTTTAGGCAGAGTCGCTTTCTTT | CASSLGRVAFF
TRBJ2-3 | few | TRBV29-1 | - | TGCAGCGCCGAACGGGTAGATACGCAGTATTTT | CSAERVDTQYF
TRBJ1-2 | few | TRBV20-1 | TRBD1 | TGCAGTGCTAGAGCCTCACAGGGGGCTGGCTACACCTTC | CSARASQGAGYTF
TRBJ2-2 | - | TRBV19 | TRBD1 | TGTGCCAGTAGTACGGTTCCGGGACAGGGCACCGGGGAGCTGTTTTTT | CASSTVPGQGTGELFF
TRBJ2-2 | - | TRBV7-9 | TRBD1 | TGTGCCAGCAGCCCCCGGGACAGGGAAGGAAAGTTTGAAGCCGGGGAGCTGTTTTTT | CASSPRDREGKFEAGELFF
TRBJ1-6 | - | TRBV20-1 | - | TGCAGTGCTAGAGTACAGGCGGCCGGGAATAATTCACCCCTCCACTTT | CSARVQAAGNNSPLHF
TRBJ2-7 | few | TRBV29-1 | - | TGCAGCGTTGCTCGGGGTGGGGAGTACGAGCAGTACTTC | CSVARGGEYEQYF
TRBJ1-1 | many | TRBV10-3 | TRBD1 | TGTGCCACCAGCATTGAGGGGGCGAACACTGAAGCTTTCTTT | CATSIEGANTEAFF
TRBJ2-3 | many | TRBV7-9 | - | TGTGCCAGCAGCTCCACAGATACGCAGTATTTT | CASSSTDTQYF
TRBJ1-1 | - | TRBV10-3 | - | TGTGCCATCAGCTATAGAGAGGAGACAGTGGCTTTCTTT | CAISYREETVAFF
TRBJ1-2 | - | TRBV12-3/TRBV12-4 | TRBD1 | TGTGCCAGCAGGGCTGACAGGGGGGTCGGTGGCTACACCTTC | CASRADRGVGGYTF
TRBJ1-2 | - | TRBV7-2 | - | TGTGCCAGCAGGAGTGGCCAGAGCTATGGCTACACCTTC | CASRSGQSYGYTF
TRBJ1-1 | - | TRBV7-2 | TRBD1 | TGTGCCAGCAGCTTGGACCGGACAGGGAACACTGAAGCTTTCTTT | CASSLDRTGNTEAFF
TRBJ2-2 | many | TRBV29-1 | - | TGCAGCGTTGAATCAGGCGCTCGTAACACCGGGGAGCTGTTTTTT | CSVESGARNTGELFF
TRBJ2-6 | - | TRBV6-1 | - | TGTGCCAGCCGGGTGGGGGGGGCCAACGTCCTGACTTTC | CASRVGGANVLTF
TRBJ2-7 | - | TRBV11-2 | TRBD1 | TGTGCCAGCAGCCTGGGACAGGAAGAGCAGTACTTC | CASSLGQEEQYF
TRBJ2-7 | - | TRBV9 | - | TGTGCCAGCAGCGTAGGAGGGGGGGGCTCCTACGAGCAGTACTTC | CASSVGGGGSYEQYF
TRBJ2-5 | many | TRBV29-1 | - | TGCAGCGTTGAAGTGGACAGATACCTTGGGACCCAGTACTTC | CSVEVDRYLGTQYF
TRBJ2-7 | - | TRBV6-5 | TRBD1 | TGTGCCAGCAGATCAGGAGGACAGGGGTTCCACGAGCAGTACTTC | CASRSGGQGFHEQYF
TRBJ2-7 | - | TRBV6-2/TRBV6-3 | - | TGTGCCAGCAGTTACCCGGGTTACTCCTACGAGCAGTACTTC | CASSYPGYSYEQYF
TRBJ2-7 | - | TRBV7-2 | - | TGTGCCAGCAGCTTAGACCTTAGGAGCGGCTACGAGCAGTACTTC | CASSLDLRSGYEQYF
TRBJ2-5 | few | TRBV6-2/TRBV6-3 | TRBD1 | TGTGCCAGCAGTTACGAGGGGGCTGGGAAAGAGACCCAGTACTTC | CASSYEGAGKETQYF
TRBJ1-1 | few | TRBV12-3/TRBV12-4 | - | TGTGCCAGCAGTTACGACAGGCTCGGTGAAGCTTTCTTT | CASSYDRLGEAFF
TRBJ1-5 | - | TRBV6-1 | - | TGTGCCAGCACCTGGTTAGACCCGGGGAGCAATCAGCCCCAGCATTTT | CASTWLDPGSNQPQHF